These 21 T cell receptor beta chains came from one sample sequenced in a study of technical replicates of blood from a few donors. The protocol was immunoSEQ multiplex PCR, while the TCRdb copy is restricted to in-frame clones and leaves out a portion. The sample lists roughly 72,000 clones; around 94% were seen once. The sequencing sample was made of T cells isolated from PBMCs. These receptors were taken from a human donor in good health.

The chain couples TRBV6-6 to TRBJ2-1; 14 bases are shared with TRBD2. CDR1 and CDR2 from the germline V gene are MNHNY and SVGAGI (reference sequence). The CDR3 totals 16 residues. V trimming: 6 bases; J trimming: 5 bases; junction bases outside the gene matches: 6. Written as DNA, the CDR3 is TGTGCCAGCAGCGGACTAGCGGGAGGCCATGACAATGAGCAGTTCTTC. Amino acids: CASSGLAGGHDNEQFF.

The gene calls are TRBV18 and TRBJ1-2; 9 nucleotides line up with TRBD1. The CDR3 runs 11 residues. Unmatched junction bases numbered 3, after V lost 4 bases and J lost 12 bases. Germline V gene data show CDR1 as KGHSH and CDR2 as LQKENI. CDR3 sequence: CASSLGQGNTF. Here the CDR3 DNA reads TGTGCCAGCTCACTAGGACAGGGGAACACCTTC.

The V gene is TRBV6-6, the J gene TRBJ1-2, with D tentatively TRBD1 (6 bases). Germline CDR1 and CDR2: MNHNY and SVGAGI (reference sequence). V was pared by 2 bases and J by 8 bases, with 6 bases between. The CDR3 covers 11 residues. The CDR3 region is CASSYGQGYTF. The CDR3, as DNA: TGTGCCAGCAGTTACGGACAGGGCTACACCTTC.

The chain has TRBV6-6 and TRBJ1-2; a possible D gene is TRBD1 (6 bases). Germline V gene lookup returns CDR1 MNHNY and CDR2 SVGAGI (reference sequence). The CDR3 runs to 13 residues. Trimming took 2 bases from V and 5 from J, leaving 9 bases between them. The DNA of the CDR3 is TGTGCCAGCAGTTACGGACAGTCATATGGCTACACCTTC. Translation: CASSYGQSYGYTF.

This clone is a singleton in its sample. This chain joins TRBV6-4 and TRBJ2-1, with 10 nucleotides matching TRBD2. Germline CDR1 MRHNA, CDR2 SNTAGT. V lost 2 bases and J lost 4; bases outside the gene matches: 17. The CDR3 sequence is 20 residues long. The CDR3 DNA reads as TGTGCCAGCAGTGACGTGAGGAGACTAGCGGGCAAAGGGGGATACAATGAGCAGTTCTTC. Translated: CASSDVRRLAGKGGYNEQFF.

The V call is TRBV5-1, the J call TRBJ2-1; 10 nucleotides match TRBD2. Germline V lookup: CDR1 SGHRS, CDR2 YFSETQ. Trimming removed 3 bases from V and 0 bases from J; junction bases left unmatched: 0. CDR3 length: 15 amino acids. The CDR3 DNA sequence: TGCGCCAGCAGCTCTAGCGGGAGCTCCTACAATGAGCAGTTCTTC. This translates into CASSSSGSSYNEQFF. Together with reference TRBV5-1 and TRBJ2-1, the CDR3 gives the full variable domain: KAGVTQTPRYLIKTRGQQVTLSCSPISGHRSVSWYQQTPGQGLQFLFEYFSETQRNKGNFPGRFSGRQFSNSRSEMNVSTLELGDSALYLCASSSSGSSYNEQFFGPGTRLTVL.

V is TRBV28 and J is TRBJ2-1; TRBD1 is a possible D gene (5 bases). V gave up 3 bases and J gave up 2 bases, with 8 bases separating them. The CDR3 length is 14 residues. Germline V lookup: CDR1 MDHEN, CDR2 SYDVKM. CDR3 sequence reads: CASSLQGTYNEQFF. CDR3 coding DNA: TGTGCCAGCAGTTTGCAGGGAACCTACAATGAGCAGTTCTTC.

This rearrangement joins TRBV15 to TRBJ2-7, with 7 bases that match TRBD1. CDR1 is LNHNV, CDR2 YYDKDF, per germline (reference sequence). J gave up 7 bases and V 2 bases, and 11 bases lay outside the gene matches. The CDR3 has 15 amino acids. CDR3 nucleotides: TGTGCCACCAGCAGACACTCCACAGGGGCGTCTGAGCAGTACTTC. This encodes CATSRHSTGASEQYF.

This clone showed up just once. The chain employs TRBV28 and TRBJ1-1; a weak D match, TRBD1 (6 bases). This CDR3 has 14 residues. V was trimmed by 8 bases and J by 6 bases, leaving 19 bases between them. CDR1 and CDR2 from the germline V gene are MDHEN and SYDVKM. The CDR3 nucleotides read TGTGCCAGCCTCTACCAGGGGAAAATTGCTGAAGCTTTCTTT. It encodes CASLYQGKIAEAFF.

For the CDR3, the DNA is TGTGCCAGCAGCTTAGAACGGACAGGGATGACCCAGTACTTC. Translating gives CASSLERTGMTQYF. The chain combines TRBV7-2 with TRBJ2-5, with TRBD1 matching 8 bases. The CDR3 contains 14 residues. In germline, CDR1 is SGHTA, CDR2 FQGNSA. V was pared by 1 base and J by 7 bases, with 5 bases of the junction left unmatched.

The sample holds one count of this clone. The chain links TRBV30 to TRBJ2-7; 7 bases are shared with TRBD1. Germline V gene data show CDR1 as GTSNPN and CDR2 as SVGIG (reference sequence). V trimming: 4 bases; J trimming: 6 bases; junction bases outside the gene matches: 6. CDR3 length equals 12 residues. CDR3 protein: CAWKQYRGEQYF. CDR3 in DNA: TGTGCCTGGAAACAGTACAGGGGCGAGCAGTACTTC.

This chain joins TRBV21-1 and TRBJ2-3; the table calls TRBD2, which could not be checked here. TRBV21-1 is given as a pseudogene. This CDR3 comprises 12 residues. This CDR3 is CASSRGADTQYF. In DNA, the CDR3 is TGTGCCAGCAGCAGGGGGGCAGATACGCAGTATTTT.

This clone appeared a single time. The chain employs TRBV11-2 and TRBJ2-1, with 7 bases matching TRBD1. The CDR3 length is 19 residues. The germline CDR1 and CDR2 sequences are SGHAT and FQNNGV. V was pared by 1 base and J by 3 bases, with 15 bases of the junction left unmatched. In DNA, the CDR3 is TGTGCCAGCAGCTTAGGCCAGGGGGTCGGACGGATACACTACAATGAGCAGTTCTTC. It codes for CASSLGQGVGRIHYNEQFF. Using reference TRBV11-2 and TRBJ2-1 for the parts outside the CDR3, the full variable domain is EAGVAQSPRYKIIEKRQSVAFWCNPISGHATLYWYQQILGQGPKLLIQFQNNGVVDDSQLPKDRFSAERLKGVDSTLKIQPAKLEDSAVYLCASSLGQGVGRIHYNEQFFGPGTRLTVL.

The rearrangement links TRBV27 to TRBJ2-7; D is uncertain. The CDR3 loop spans 13 amino acids. Germline lookup yields CDR1 MNHEY and CDR2 SMNVEV (reference sequence). V lost 0 bases and J lost 4, with 7 bases in between. CDR3 residues: CASSLSRRYEQYF. The CDR3 coding sequence is TGTGCCAGCAGTTTATCGCGAAGATACGAGCAGTACTTC.

The CDR3 is CASCTYKGATEAFF. For the CDR3, the DNA is TGTGCCAGTTGCACGTATAAGGGGGCCACTGAAGCTTTCTTT. The chain employs TRBV19 and TRBJ1-1, with 7 bases identical to TRBD1. Germline CDR1 reads LNHDA; CDR2 reads SQIVND (reference sequence). Unmatched junction bases numbered 10, after V lost 8 bases and J lost 4 bases. This CDR3 region has 14 residues. Full variable domain (missing parts from reference TRBV19 and TRBJ1-1): DGGITQSPKYLFRKEGQNVTLSCEQNLNHDAMYWYRQDPGQGLRLIYYSQIVNDFQKGDIAEGYSVSREKKESFPLTVTSAQKNPTAFYLCASCTYKGATEAFFGQGTRLTVV.

The chain joins TRBV27 to TRBJ2-7; the match to TRBD2 covers 8 bases. CDR1 is MNHEY and CDR2 is SMNVEV in the germline V gene (reference sequence). This CDR3 has 17 amino acids. V shed 0 bases, J shed 0 bases, and the junction held 7 bases outside the gene matches. The CDR3 DNA sequence: TGTGCCAGCAGTTTATCGCAGGGACTAGGGAGCTCCTACGAGCAGTACTTC. Translating gives CASSLSQGLGSSYEQYF.

The V gene is TRBV9, the J gene TRBJ1-4, with D perhaps TRBD1 (6 bases). The CDR3 is 15 amino acids. The germline V gene encodes CDR1 SGDLS and CDR2 YYNGEE. Between the trimmed V and J ends, which lost 4 bases and 8 bases, there was a span of 18 bases. The CDR3 DNA sequence: TGTGCCAGCAGCTCCCACGGGGGGCTCGGGGAAAAACTGTTTTTT. As protein: CASSSHGGLGEKLFF. Filled out from reference TRBV9 and TRBJ1-4, the complete variable domain reads DSGVTQTPKHLITATGQRVTLRCSPRSGDLSVYWYQQSLDQGLQFLIQYYNGEERAKGNILERFSAQQFPDLHSELNLSSLELGDSALYFCASSSHGGLGEKLFFGSGTQLSVL.

The rearrangement joins TRBV2 to TRBJ1-3, with unresolved D. The CDR3 consists of 13 residues. From germline, CDR1 is SNHLY and CDR2 FYNNEI. V dropped 6 bases and J dropped 0 bases, with 6 bases sitting between them. The CDR3 is CASRSNSGNTIYF. The DNA for the CDR3 is TGTGCCAGCAGGTCAAACTCTGGAAACACCATATATTTT.

The chain links TRBV18 to TRBJ2-1; 10 nucleotides match TRBD1. There are 15 residues in the CDR3. In germline, CDR1 is KGHSH, CDR2 LQKENI. The V and J ends lost 1 base and 10 bases, in that order; junction bases with no gene match: 7. Here the CDR3 DNA reads TGTGCCAGCTCACCACGGGACAGGGGAAATTGGGAGCAGTTCTTC. It translates to CASSPRDRGNWEQFF.

In this sample, this clone turned up a few times. The genes are TRBV6-6 and TRBJ1-2, with D uncertain. The germline V and J ends were trimmed by 2 bases and 7 bases, with 17 bases remaining between them. Germline V CDR1 and CDR2: MNHNY, SVGAGI (reference sequence). The CDR3 covers 15 residues. CDR3 in amino acids: CASSYLATSLIGYTF. CDR3 sequence (DNA): TGTGCCAGCAGTTACCTTGCCACTTCCCTTATTGGCTACACCTTC.

The chain recombines TRBV21-1 with TRBJ1-2; the table's D call, TRBD1, was not checked against the DNA. TRBV21-1 is assigned pseudogene status. The CDR3 is 14 amino acids. The CDR3, as DNA: TGTGCCAGCAGCAAAAGTAGGCCAGGGTATGGCTACACCTTC. It yields the protein CASSKSRPGYGYTF.